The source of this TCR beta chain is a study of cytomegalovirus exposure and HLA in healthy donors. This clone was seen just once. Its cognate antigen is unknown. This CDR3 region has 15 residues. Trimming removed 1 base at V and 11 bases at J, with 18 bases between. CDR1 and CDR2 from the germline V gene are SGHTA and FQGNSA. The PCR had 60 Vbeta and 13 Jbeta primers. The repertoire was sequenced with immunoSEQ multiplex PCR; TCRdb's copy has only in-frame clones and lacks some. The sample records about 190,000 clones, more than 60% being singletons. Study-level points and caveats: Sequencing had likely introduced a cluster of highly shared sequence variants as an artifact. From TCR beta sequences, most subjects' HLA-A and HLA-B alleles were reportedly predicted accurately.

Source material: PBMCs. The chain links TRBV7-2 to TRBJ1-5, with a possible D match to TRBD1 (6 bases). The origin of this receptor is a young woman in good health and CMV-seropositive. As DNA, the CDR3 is TGTGCCAGCAGCTTAGACCGGGGGAGGGGGTTGGCCCAGCATTTT. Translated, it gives CASSLDRGRGLAQHF.